This record concerns one TCR beta chain sequence. Its specificity is unknown. V gave up 8 bases and J gave up 2 bases; unmatched junction bases: 3. From germline, CDR1 is MNHNS and CDR2 SASEGT. CDR3 length: 14 residues. PCR used 60 Vbeta primers and 13 Jbeta primers. The method was immunoSEQ multiplex PCR; TCRdb's version includes in-frame clones alone and lacks a portion of them. This sample has 150,000 to 200,000 clones, with about 79% found just once. The data were obtained in a study of cytomegalovirus exposure and HLA in healthy donors. Notes on the study in general: In a later analysis, HLA-associated TCR beta chains were more clonally expanded than equally common others.

Source material: PBMCs. The chain couples TRBV6-1 to TRBJ2-6; 7 nucleotides line up with TRBD2. The receptor was derived from a man aged 50-59 years in good health and CMV-seropositive. CDR3 DNA: TGTGCCAGCCTCGCGGGGGCTGGGGCCAACGTCCTGACTTTC. Its translation is CASLAGAGANVLTF.